Listed below are T cell receptor beta chains from one sample, sequenced in a study of blood T cell repertoires in COVID-19. This table comes from immunoSEQ multiplex PCR, and its TCRdb copy is limited to in-frame clones, with some not included. Here the sample spans more than 200,000 clones, 86% being singletons. The source material was peripheral blood. The source is a woman aged 50 to 65 with COVID-19, enrolled during active disease. Each CDR3 is given with its conserved first and last residue. The order of the fields is V gene, J gene, D gene, CDR3 protein. A D gene is named only where the DNA matches it firmly.

TRBV6-5,TRBJ1-4,TRBD1,CASMMTGGGNEKLFF
TRBV7-8,TRBJ1-1,NA,CASSSTGISRTEAFF
TRBV19,TRBJ2-3,TRBD1,CASSPSWTGGADTQYF
TRBV4-3,TRBJ2-7,NA,CASSQGSEGEQYF
TRBV5-1,TRBJ2-6,TRBD2,CASANGGVFSGANVLTF
TRBV6-5,TRBJ2-2,TRBD2,CASASGGFPGELFF
TRBV29-1,TRBJ1-2,TRBD1,CSVPGGRIYGYTF
TRBV4-1,TRBJ1-2,NA,CASSQVGILGRMNYGYTF
TRBV30,TRBJ2-1,TRBD1,CAWGQGPYNEQFF
TRBV28,TRBJ1-6,NA,CASRQGRYNSPLHF
TRBV6-2/TRBV6-3,TRBJ2-4,TRBD1,CASSNDRGINIQYF